The present T cell receptor (beta chain) was sequenced within a study of T cell clonality in common variable immunodeficiency (dated by TCRdb to the mid-2010s). What the work shows at the level of the full study, not this receptor alone: CVID TCRbeta sequences were reported to have fewer deletions and N-nucleotide insertions and to lack highly modified clones with 13 or more V deletions. CVID subjects shared fewer TCRbeta clones with each other than healthy controls did (p < 0.0001). Correlations between repertoire features and clinical complications were limited by patient heterogeneity within the CVID cohort. TCRbeta clonality was higher in CVID subjects than in healthy controls (t-test p = 0.018), and the increase was most characteristic of about a third of subjects. Although equal DNA input was used, an average of about 81,820 unique sequences per sample was obtained for controls, compared with about 31,547 for CVID samples. The authors noted that sequencing repertoires of T cell subpopulations would be needed to clarify what caused the increased clonality in CVID.

For sequencing input, CVID and control samples contributed equivalent amounts of genomic DNA. For every sample, a 60 bp segment covering the rearranged TCRbeta CDR3 region was amplified and then sequenced. The immunoSEQ assay, a bias-corrected multiplex PCR with high-throughput sequencing, was employed for TCRbeta amplification. Regarding the original processing steps: Every unique nucleotide sequence was considered a clone and was annotated with V, D and J genes, copy number and frequency. Sequences were labeled productive if in frame, and non-productive if out of frame or containing stop codons. As previously described, Shannon's entropy was used to calculate clonality. The predicted amino acid sequences of productive clones were used to derive mean CDR3 Kyte-Doolittle hydropathy. Scaled V gene usage was hierarchically clustered using Manhattan distance and complete linkage with the R hclust function. Sharing of clones by CDR3 amino acid sequence was evaluated by resampling 12 repertoires per group over 100 rounds. Repertoires were searched for fewer than 85 published EBV-specific and nearly 250 published CMV-specific TCRbeta sequences. A couple of CVID samples yielding fewer than 10,000 sequences were excluded from analysis, leaving some 40 CVID repertoires. TCRdb limited this immuneACCESS table to in-frame rearrangements with V and J called. A share of clones is missing; checked studies link under half to unresolved V genes, and the rest is unexplained. V, J and clone size are taken as reported in that table, and D and trimming were inferred from the DNA itself. The sample records 75,000 to 85,000 clones, none occurring a single time. The top ten hold 0.65% to 0.8% of the sample.

As encoded in the germline V gene (reference sequence), CDR1 is LNHDA while CDR2 is SQIVND. The cysteine opens and the phenylalanine closes a CDR3 of 15 amino acids. The CDR3 was read in part: 36 bases, with the frame set at base 1. Trimming leaves V shorter by 5 bases and J shorter by 5 bases, with the junction holding 10 bases beyond the gene matches. This clone was counted many times. Its antigen remains undetermined. The read terminates 3 residues before the CDR3 end, so the remaining end is supplied by the germline J gene. Most of the CVID patients and most of the healthy controls were of Caucasian heritage. Heparinized peripheral whole blood samples of roughly 5 to 8.5 ml were obtained from each donor. Genomic DNA from adults with common variable immune deficiency (CVID) and from healthy adult controls was used for sequencing of TCRbeta CDR3 repertoires. There were around 22 healthy adult volunteers in the control group (approximately 12 female and 10 male), ranging in age from about 23 to 66 years, with a mean age of around 34. To isolate peripheral blood mononuclear cells, diluted blood was subjected to density centrifugation over Hypaque 1077 or Ficoll-Paque. Genomic DNA was extracted from unsorted mononuclear cells by Qiagen column purification or by a centrifugation-based method.

Sequencing used peripheral blood mononuclear cells. The TCR originated in a person between 18 and 70 years old in good health. The rearranged chain carries TRBV19 and TRBJ2-5, with 8 bases in between that match TRBD1. CDR3 loop: CASSARTGSVETQYF. The CDR3 bases that were read are TGTGCCAGTAGTGCTCGGACAGGGTCGGTGGAGACC.